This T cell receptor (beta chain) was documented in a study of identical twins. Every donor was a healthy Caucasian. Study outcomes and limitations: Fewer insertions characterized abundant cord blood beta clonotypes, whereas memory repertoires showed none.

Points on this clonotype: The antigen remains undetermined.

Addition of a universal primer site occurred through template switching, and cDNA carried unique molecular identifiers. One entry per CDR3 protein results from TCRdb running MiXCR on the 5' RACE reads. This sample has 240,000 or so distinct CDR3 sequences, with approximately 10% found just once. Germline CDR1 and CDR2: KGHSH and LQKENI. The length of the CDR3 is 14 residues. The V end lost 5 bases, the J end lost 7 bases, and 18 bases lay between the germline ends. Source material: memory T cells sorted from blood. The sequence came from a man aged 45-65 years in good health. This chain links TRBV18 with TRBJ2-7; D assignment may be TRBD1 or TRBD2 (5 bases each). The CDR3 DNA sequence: TGTGCCAGCTCAGCTTCACGGGACCTCCTAGAGCAGTACTTC. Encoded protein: CASSASRDLLEQYF. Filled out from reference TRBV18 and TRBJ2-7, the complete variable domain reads NAGVMQNPRHLVRRRGQEARLRCSPMKGHSHVYWYRQLPEEGLKFMVYLQKENIIDESGMPKERFSAEFPKEGPSILRIQQVVRGDSAAYFCASSASRDLLEQYFGPGTRLTVT.